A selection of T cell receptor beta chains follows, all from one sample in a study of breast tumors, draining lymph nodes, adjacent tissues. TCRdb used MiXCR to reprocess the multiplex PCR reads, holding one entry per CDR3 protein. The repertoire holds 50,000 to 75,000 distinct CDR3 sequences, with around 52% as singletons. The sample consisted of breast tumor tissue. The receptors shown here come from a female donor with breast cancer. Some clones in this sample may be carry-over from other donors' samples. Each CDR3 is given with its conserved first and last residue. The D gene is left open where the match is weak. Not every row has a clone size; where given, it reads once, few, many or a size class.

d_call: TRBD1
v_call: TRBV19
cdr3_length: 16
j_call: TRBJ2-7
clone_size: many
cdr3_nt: TGTGCCAGTAGTGGCCTGGGGCAGGGGGCGTCCTACGAGCAGTACTTC
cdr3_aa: CASSGLGQGASYEQYF

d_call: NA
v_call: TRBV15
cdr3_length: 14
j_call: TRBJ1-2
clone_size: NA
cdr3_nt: TGTGCCACCAGCAGAGATACAGGAATCCATGGCTACACCTTC
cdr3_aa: CATSRDTGIHGYTF

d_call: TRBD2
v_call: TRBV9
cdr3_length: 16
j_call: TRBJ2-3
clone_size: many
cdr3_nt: TGTGCCAGCAGCGCCCTCCTGGCGGGGGGCACAGATACGCAGTATTTT
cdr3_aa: CASSALLAGGTDTQYF

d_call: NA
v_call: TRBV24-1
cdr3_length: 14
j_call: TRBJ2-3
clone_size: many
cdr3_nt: TGTGCCACCAGTGTTGGATCCCCCACAGATACGCAGTATTTT
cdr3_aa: CATSVGSPTDTQYF

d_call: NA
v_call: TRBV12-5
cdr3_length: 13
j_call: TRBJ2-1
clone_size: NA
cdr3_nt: TGTGCTAGTGGTTTAGGGACCAAGAATGAGCAGTTCTTC
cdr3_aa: CASGLGTKNEQFF

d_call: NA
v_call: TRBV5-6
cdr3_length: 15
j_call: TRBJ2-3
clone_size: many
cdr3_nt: TGTGCCAGCAGCTTGGCAGGGCCGGGCACAGATACGCAGTATTTT
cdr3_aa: CASSLAGPGTDTQYF

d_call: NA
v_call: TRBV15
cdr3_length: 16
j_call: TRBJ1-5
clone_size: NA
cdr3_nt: TGTGCCACCAGCAGAAGATCCCGGGCAGTGAGTCAGCCCCAGCATTTT
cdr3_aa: CATSRRSRAVSQPQHF

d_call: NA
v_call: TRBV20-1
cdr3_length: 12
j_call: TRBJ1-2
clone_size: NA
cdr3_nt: TGCAGTGCTGTAGACTTTAACTATGGCTACACCTTC
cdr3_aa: CSAVDFNYGYTF

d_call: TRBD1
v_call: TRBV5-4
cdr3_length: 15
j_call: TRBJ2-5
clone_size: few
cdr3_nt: TGTGCCAGCAGCCCCGACAGGGTGAGGGCAGAGACCCAGTACTTC
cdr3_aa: CASSPDRVRAETQYF

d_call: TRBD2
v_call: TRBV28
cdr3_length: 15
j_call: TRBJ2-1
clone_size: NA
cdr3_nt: TGTGCCAGCAGCATAATTCCTCTAGCGGGAGTGGAGCAGTTCTTC
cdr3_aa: CASSIIPLAGVEQFF

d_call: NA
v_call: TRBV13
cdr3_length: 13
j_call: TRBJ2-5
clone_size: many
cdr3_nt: TGTGCCAGCAGCTTCCAGGAGGGAGAGACCCAGTACTTC
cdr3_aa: CASSFQEGETQYF

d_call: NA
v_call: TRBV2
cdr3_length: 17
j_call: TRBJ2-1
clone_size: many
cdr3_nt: TGTGCCAGCAGTTCGTACGACCTCTCAGGGAGTATATATGAGCAGTTCTTC
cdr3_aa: CASSSYDLSGSIYEQFF

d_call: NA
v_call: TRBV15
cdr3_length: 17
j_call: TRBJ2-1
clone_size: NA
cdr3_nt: TGTGCCACCAGCAGAGATCCATCTACAAGGTCATACAATGAGCAGTTCTTC
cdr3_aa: CATSRDPSTRSYNEQFF

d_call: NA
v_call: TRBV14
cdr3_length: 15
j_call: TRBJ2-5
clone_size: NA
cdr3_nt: TGTGCCAGCAGCTTCGACAGGAGCGTGGGAGAGACCCAGTACTTC
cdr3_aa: CASSFDRSVGETQYF

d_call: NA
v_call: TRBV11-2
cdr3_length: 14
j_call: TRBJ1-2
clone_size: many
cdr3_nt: TGTGCCAGCAGCGGGACATCAGGGGCGGGTGGCTACACCTTC
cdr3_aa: CASSGTSGAGGYTF

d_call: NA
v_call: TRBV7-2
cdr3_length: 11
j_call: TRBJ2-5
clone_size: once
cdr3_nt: TGTGCCAGCAGCGAACTCGAGACCCAGTACTTC
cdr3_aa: CASSELETQYF

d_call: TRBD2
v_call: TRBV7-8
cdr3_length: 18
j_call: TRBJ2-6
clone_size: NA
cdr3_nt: TGTGCCAGCAGCTTATTAGCGGGAGTCCTCGGAGGGGCCAACGTCCTGACTTTC
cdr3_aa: CASSLLAGVLGGANVLTF

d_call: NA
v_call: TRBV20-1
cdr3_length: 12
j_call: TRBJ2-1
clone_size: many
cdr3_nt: TGCAGTGCTACCGGGACCATCAATGAGCAGTTCTTC
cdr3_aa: CSATGTINEQFF

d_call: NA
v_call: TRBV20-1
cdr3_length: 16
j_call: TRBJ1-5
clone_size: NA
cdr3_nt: TGCAGTGCTACGGGACTAGCGGGATGGGGAGTAGAGACCCAGCATTTT
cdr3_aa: CSATGLAGWGVETQHF

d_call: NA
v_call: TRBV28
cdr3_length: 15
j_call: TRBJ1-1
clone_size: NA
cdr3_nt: TGTGCCAGCAGCACGGGGACAACCATGAACACCGAAGCTTTCTTT
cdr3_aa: CASSTGTTMNTEAFF

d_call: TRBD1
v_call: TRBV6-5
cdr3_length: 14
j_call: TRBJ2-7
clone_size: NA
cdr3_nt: TGTGTCAGCAGCTACGGACAGGGGGCCTACGAGCAGTACTTC
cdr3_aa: CVSSYGQGAYEQYF

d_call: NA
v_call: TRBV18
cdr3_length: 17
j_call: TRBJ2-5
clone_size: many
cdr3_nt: TGTGCCAGCTCACCGGGCTATATCACCTGGGTCCAAGAGACCCAGTACTTC
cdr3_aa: CASSPGYITWVQETQYF

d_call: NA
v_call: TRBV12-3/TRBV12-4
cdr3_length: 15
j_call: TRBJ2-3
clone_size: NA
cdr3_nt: TGTGCCAGCAGCCTCGGGCAGTGGACCACAGATACGCAGTATTTT
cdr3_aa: CASSLGQWTTDTQYF

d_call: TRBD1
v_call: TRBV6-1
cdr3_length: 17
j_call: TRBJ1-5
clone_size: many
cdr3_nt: TGTGCCAGCAGTGAAGAGGACAGGGGGCGTTTCAATCAGCCCCAGCATTTT
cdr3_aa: CASSEEDRGRFNQPQHF

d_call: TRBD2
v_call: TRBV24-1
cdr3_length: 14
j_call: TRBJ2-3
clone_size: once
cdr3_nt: TGTGCCCCCGGGACTAGCGGACCCACAGATACGCAGTATTTT
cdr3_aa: CAPGTSGPTDTQYF

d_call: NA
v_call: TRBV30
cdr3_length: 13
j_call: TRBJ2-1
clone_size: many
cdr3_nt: TGTGCCTGGAGTGTCGGGCTTTACAATGAGCAGTTCTTC
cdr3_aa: CAWSVGLYNEQFF

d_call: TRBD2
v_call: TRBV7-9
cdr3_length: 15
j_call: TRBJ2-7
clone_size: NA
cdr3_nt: TGTGCCAGCAGCTTTAGCGGGAACAAAGCGTACGAGCAGTACTTC
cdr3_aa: CASSFSGNKAYEQYF

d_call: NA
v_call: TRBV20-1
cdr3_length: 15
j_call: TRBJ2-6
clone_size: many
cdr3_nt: TGCAGTGCTAGAGATAGCCGCTCTGGGGCCAACGTCCTGACTTTC
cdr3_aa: CSARDSRSGANVLTF

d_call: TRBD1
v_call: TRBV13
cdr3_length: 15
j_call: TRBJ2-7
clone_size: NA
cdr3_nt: TGTGCCAGCAGCCCACCTGGACAGGGGAGCCACGAGCAGTACTTC
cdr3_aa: CASSPPGQGSHEQYF

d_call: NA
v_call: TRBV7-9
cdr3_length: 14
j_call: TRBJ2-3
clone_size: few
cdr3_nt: TGTGCCAGCAGCTTAAACCCAGGAACAGATACGCAGTATTTT
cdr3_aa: CASSLNPGTDTQYF

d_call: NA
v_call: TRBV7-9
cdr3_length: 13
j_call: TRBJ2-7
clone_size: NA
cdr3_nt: TGTGCCAGCAGCTTAAAAGGGGACTACGAGCAGTACTTC
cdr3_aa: CASSLKGDYEQYF

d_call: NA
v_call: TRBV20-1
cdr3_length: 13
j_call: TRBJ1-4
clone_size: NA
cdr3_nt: TGCAGTGCTAGAATAGGGGAATGGGACAAACTGTTTTTT
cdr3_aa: CSARIGEWDKLFF

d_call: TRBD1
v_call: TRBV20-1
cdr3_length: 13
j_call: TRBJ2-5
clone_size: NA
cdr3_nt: TGCAGTGCTAGAGATCAAGGGGACAGACGTCAGTACTTC
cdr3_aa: CSARDQGDRRQYF

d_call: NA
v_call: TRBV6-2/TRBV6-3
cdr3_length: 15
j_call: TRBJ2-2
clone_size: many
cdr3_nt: TGTGCCAGCAGCCGAGCTGGAGGGGCCGCCGGGGAGCTGTTTTTT
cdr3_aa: CASSRAGGAAGELFF

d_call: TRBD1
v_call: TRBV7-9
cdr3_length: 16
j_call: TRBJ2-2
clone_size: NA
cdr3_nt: TGTGCCAGCAGCCCGGGGGCAGGGGGCCGTACCGGGGAGCTGTTTTTT
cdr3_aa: CASSPGAGGRTGELFF

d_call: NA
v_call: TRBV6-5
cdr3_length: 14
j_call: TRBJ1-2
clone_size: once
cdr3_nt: TGTGCCAGCAGTTACTCTAGGGAGAGCTATGGCTACACCTTC
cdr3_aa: CASSYSRESYGYTF

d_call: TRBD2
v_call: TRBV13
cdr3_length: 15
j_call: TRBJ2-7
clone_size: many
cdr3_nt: TGTGCCAGCAGCCCGTCAGCGGGGGCCTCCTACGAGCAGTACTTC
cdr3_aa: CASSPSAGASYEQYF

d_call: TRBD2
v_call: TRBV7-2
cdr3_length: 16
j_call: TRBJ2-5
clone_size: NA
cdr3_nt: TGTGCCAGCAGCCCTTCCTGGGGGGGGTACCAAGAGACCCAGTACTTC
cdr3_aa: CASSPSWGGYQETQYF

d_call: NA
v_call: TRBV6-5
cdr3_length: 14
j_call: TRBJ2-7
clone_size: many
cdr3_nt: TGTGCCAGCAGCGACAGAATGAGCTCCTACGAGCAGTACTTC
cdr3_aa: CASSDRMSSYEQYF

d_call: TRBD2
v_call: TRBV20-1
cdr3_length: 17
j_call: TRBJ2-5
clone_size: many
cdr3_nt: TGCAGTGCTATTGATCCCCTTAGCGGGGCGGCCCCAGAGACCCAGTACTTC
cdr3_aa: CSAIDPLSGAAPETQYF

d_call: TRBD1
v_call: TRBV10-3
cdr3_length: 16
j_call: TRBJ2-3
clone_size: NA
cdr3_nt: TGTGCCATCAGTGAGTCACTGGGACAGGGAACAGATACGCAGTATTTT
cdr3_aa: CAISESLGQGTDTQYF

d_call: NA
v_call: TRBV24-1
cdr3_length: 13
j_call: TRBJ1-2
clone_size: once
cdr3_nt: TGTGCCTCCTCCCGGGGGCTGGGCTATGGCTACACCTTC
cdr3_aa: CASSRGLGYGYTF

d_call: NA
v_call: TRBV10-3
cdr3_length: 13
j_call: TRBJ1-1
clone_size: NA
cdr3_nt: TGTGCCAGCAGATGGGGGGGCGAAACTGAAGCTTTCTTT
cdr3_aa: CASRWGGETEAFF

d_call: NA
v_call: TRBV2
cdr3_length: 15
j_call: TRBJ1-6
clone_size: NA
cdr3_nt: TGTGCCAGCAGTGCCACCAGCAGTGAAAATTCACCCCTCCACTTT
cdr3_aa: CASSATSSENSPLHF

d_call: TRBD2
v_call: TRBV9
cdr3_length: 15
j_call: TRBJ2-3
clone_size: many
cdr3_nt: TGTGCCAGCAGTCCACTAGCGGGGGCCCGGGATACGCAGTATTTT
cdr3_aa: CASSPLAGARDTQYF

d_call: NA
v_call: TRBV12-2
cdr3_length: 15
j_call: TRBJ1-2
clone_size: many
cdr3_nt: TGTGCAAGTCGCTTAGAATCCAGGGGGATCGATGGCTACACCTTC
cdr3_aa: CASRLESRGIDGYTF

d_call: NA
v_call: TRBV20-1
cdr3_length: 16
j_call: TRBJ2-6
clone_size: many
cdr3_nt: TGCAGTGCTATATATAACAGGATTTCTGGGGCCAACGTCCTGACTTTC
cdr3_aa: CSAIYNRISGANVLTF

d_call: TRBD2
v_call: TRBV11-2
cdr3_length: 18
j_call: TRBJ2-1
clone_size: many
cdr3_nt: TGTGCCAGCAGCTTAGGGGTTGGGACTAGCGGGAGACGGGATGAGCAGTTCTTC
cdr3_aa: CASSLGVGTSGRRDEQFF

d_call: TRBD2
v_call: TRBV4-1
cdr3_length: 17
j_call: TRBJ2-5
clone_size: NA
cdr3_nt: TGCGCCAGCAGCCAAGAGTCAGGCGGGGGGTTCCAAGAGACCCAGTACTTC
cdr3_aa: CASSQESGGGFQETQYF

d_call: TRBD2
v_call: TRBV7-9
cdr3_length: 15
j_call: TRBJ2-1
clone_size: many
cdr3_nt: TGTGCCAGCAGCTTAGGGTTAGCGGGGGACAATGAGCAGTTCTTC
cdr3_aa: CASSLGLAGDNEQFF

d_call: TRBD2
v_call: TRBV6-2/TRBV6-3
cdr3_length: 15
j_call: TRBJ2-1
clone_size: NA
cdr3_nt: TGTGCCAGCAGTCGCCCCGGGACTAGCTTTAATGAGCAGTTCTTC
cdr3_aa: CASSRPGTSFNEQFF

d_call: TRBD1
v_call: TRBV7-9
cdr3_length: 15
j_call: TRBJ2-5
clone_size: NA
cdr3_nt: TGTGCCAGCAGCCCTCGACAGGGGTCCCAAGAGACCCAGTACTTC
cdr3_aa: CASSPRQGSQETQYF

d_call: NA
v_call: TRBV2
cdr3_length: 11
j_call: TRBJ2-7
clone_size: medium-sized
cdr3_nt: TGTGCCAGCAGGAAGGGCTACGAGCAGTACTTC
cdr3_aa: CASRKGYEQYF

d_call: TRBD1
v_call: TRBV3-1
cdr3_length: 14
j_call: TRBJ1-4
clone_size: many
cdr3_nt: TGTGCCAGCAGCCATACAGGGGGCGGTGAAAAACTGTTTTTT
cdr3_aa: CASSHTGGGEKLFF

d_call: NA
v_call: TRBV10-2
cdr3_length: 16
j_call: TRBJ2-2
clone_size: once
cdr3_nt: TGCGCCTATGCCGCTGGGGAGCTCGCGAACACCGGGGAGCTGTTTTTT
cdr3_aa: CAYAAGELANTGELFF